The 21 T cell receptor beta chains below were found in one sample sequenced in a study of CD8 T cells in ankylosing spondylitis. The study's findings and limits: Ankylosing spondylitis blood seemed to carry a telltale TCR beta motif made of under ten highly homologous variants.

MiXCR, applied by TCRdb to the 5' RACE reads, yields one record per CDR3 protein. This sample yields about 540,000 distinct CDR3 sequences, of which roughly 13% are seen a single time; about 6.8% belongs to the top ten. Their target antigens are unknown. The specimen was blood, either unsorted or a sorted T cell fraction (not recorded which). The receptor source for this set is a male donor with ankylosing spondylitis.

The table lists this clonotype with many counts. The chain recombines TRBV12-3 or TRBV12-4 with TRBJ1-3, with TRBD1 matching over 10 bases. Unmatched junction bases numbered 7, after V lost 4 bases and J lost 4 bases. The length of the CDR3 is 16 residues. Here the CDR3 DNA reads TGTGCCAGCAGTTCCGGGACAGGGGCTGTAGGAAACACCATATATTTT. It specifies CASSSGTGAVGNTIYF.

The J gene is TRBJ1-3, the V gene TRBV11-2; 8 nucleotides agree with TRBD1. J lost 1 base, V lost 4 bases, and 6 bases had no gene match. The CDR3 is 16 residues long. CDR1 and CDR2 (germline): SGHAT, FQNNGV. Here the CDR3 reads CASSSKRTGSGNTIYF. In DNA form, the CDR3 reads TGTGCCAGCAGCTCAAAAAGGACAGGGTCTGGAAACACCATATATTTT.

The chain is built from TRBV4-1 and TRBJ2-3; D possibly corresponds to TRBD1 (5 bases). The CDR3 length is 17 residues. The germline gives CDR1 MGHRA, CDR2 YSYEKL. The V end was cut by 0 bases, the J end by 1 base, with 14 bases between. The CDR3 bases are TGCGCCAGCAGCCAAGATTTCTCAGGGATCGGCACAGATACGCAGTATTTT. Protein: CASSQDFSGIGTDTQYF.

The J gene is TRBJ2-3, the V gene TRBV11-2; 7 bases are a match to TRBD1. CDR3 length: 15 amino acids. Trimming took 5 bases from V and 10 from J; bases not matched to a gene: 15. Germline CDR1 is SGHAT and CDR2 is FQNNGV. This CDR3 reads CASSINRGRVQAQYF. Here the CDR3 DNA reads TGTGCCAGCAGCATCAACAGGGGCCGGGTCCAAGCGCAGTATTTT.

The rearrangement uses TRBV11-2 and TRBJ2-2; TRBD1 aligns across 11 bases. CDR3 size: 19 residues. Losses at the gene ends were 5 bases for V and 1 base for J; bases not matched to a gene: 12. Looked up from germline, CDR1 is SGHAT and CDR2 is FQNNGV. The CDR3: CASSKRGTGGYGNTGELFF. The CDR3 DNA reads as TGTGCCAGCAGCAAAAGGGGGACAGGGGGTTACGGGAACACCGGGGAGCTGTTTTTT.

The gene calls are TRBV12-3 or TRBV12-4 and TRBJ2-1; D is possibly TRBD2 (6 bases). This CDR3 region has 15 residues. V was shortened by 5 bases and J by 0 bases, with 11 bases between the two germline ends. CDR3 sequence (DNA): TGTGCCAGCAGTGGCGGGGTCAGCTCCTACAATGAGCAGTTCTTC. Translating it yields CASSGGVSSYNEQFF.

This clonotype was observed a handful of times. The gene calls are TRBV4-2 and TRBJ1-4; 9 bases agree with TRBD1. Germline CDR1 is LGHNA and CDR2 is YNFKEQ. CDR3 size: 16 residues. Losses at the gene ends were 4 bases for V and 3 bases for J; bases not matched to a gene: 6. The CDR3 reads CASSLRDRAANEKLFF. The CDR3 nucleotides read TGTGCCAGCAGCCTCCGGGACAGGGCTGCTAATGAAAAACTGTTTTTT.

This clonotype has a handful of counts. The chain carries TRBV5-6 and TRBJ1-6; maybe TRBD1 (6 bases). Trimming took 4 bases from V and 7 from J, leaving 12 bases between them. The CDR3 covers 14 residues. Germline CDR1 reads SGHDT; CDR2 reads YYEEEE. The chain's CDR3 is CASSRYTGNSPLHF. CDR3 in DNA: TGTGCCAGCAGCCGCTACACAGGGAATTCACCCCTCCACTTT.

The chain joins TRBV27 to TRBJ2-5; D possibly corresponds to TRBD2 (6 bases). The ends were cut back, 1 base at V and 10 bases at J, with 13 bases in the middle. The CDR3 spans 13 residues. CDR1 and CDR2 from the germline V gene are MNHEY and SMNVEV (reference sequence). CDR3 nucleotides: TGTGCCAGCAGTTTATTGTCGGCGGGGATCCAGTACTTC. This translates into CASSLLSAGIQYF.

The CDR3 protein is CASSRGTEGYEQYF. CDR3 DNA: TGTGCCAGCAGCCGGGGGACTGAAGGCTACGAGCAGTACTTC. The V and J genes are TRBV4-2 and TRBJ2-7, with D possibly being TRBD2 (6 bases). CDR1 is LGHNA, CDR2 YNFKEQ, per germline. There are 14 residues in the CDR3. V was trimmed by 4 bases and J by 3 bases, leaving 13 bases between them.

This rearrangement joins TRBV2 to TRBJ1-5; 7 bases are a match to TRBD1. CDR1 and CDR2 from the germline V gene are SNHLY and FYNNEI. With 8 bases clipped from V and 7 bases from J, the junction kept 8 bases outside the gene matches. The CDR3 has 13 amino acids. CDR3 in amino acids: CASGQVEEQPQHF. The CDR3 nucleotides are TGTGCCAGCGGACAGGTAGAAGAACAGCCCCAGCATTTT.

The chain links TRBV7-2 to TRBJ2-3, with 12 nucleotides matching TRBD2. From germline, CDR1 is SGHTA and CDR2 FQGNSA. The CDR3 consists of 18 residues. V shed 0 bases, J shed 0 bases, and the junction held 4 bases outside the gene matches. The CDR3 loop reads CASSLAGLAGTSTDTQYF. CDR3 coding DNA: TGTGCCAGCAGCTTAGCAGGACTAGCGGGGACTAGCACAGATACGCAGTATTTT.

This clonotype was observed at least ten times. The chain has TRBV11-2 and TRBJ2-2, with 8 bases identical to TRBD2. Germline V gives CDR1 SGHAT, CDR2 FQNNGV. The CDR3 runs 17 residues. The junction had 3 bases not matched to a gene; V was cut back by 0 bases and J by 0 bases. The CDR3 reads CASSLDGRASNTGELFF. Here the CDR3 DNA reads TGTGCCAGCAGCTTAGACGGGAGGGCCTCGAACACCGGGGAGCTGTTTTTT.

The chain employs TRBV7-6 and TRBJ2-1; 9 bases are shared with TRBD2. There are 16 residues in the CDR3. CDR1 and CDR2 (germline): SGHVS, FNYEAQ. V lost 1 base and J lost 9; bases outside the gene matches: 10. CDR3 loop: CASSLDLAGGAVEQFF. The CDR3, as DNA: TGTGCCAGCAGCTTAGATTTGGCGGGAGGGGCTGTTGAGCAGTTCTTC.

This clonotype has more than one count but fewer than ten. J is TRBJ2-7 and V is TRBV15, with 7 nucleotides matching TRBD1. With V trimmed by 4 bases and J by 2 bases, 8 bases remained unmatched. CDR3 length: 15 residues. The germline V gene encodes CDR1 LNHNV and CDR2 YYDKDF (reference sequence). The CDR3 DNA reads TGTGCCACCAGCAATACGGGACAGCTAACCTACGAGCAGTACTTC. It yields the protein CATSNTGQLTYEQYF.

This clonotype was seen repeatedly, ten times or more. This chain uses TRBV5-1 with TRBJ2-7; TRBD2 matches at 7 bases. This CDR3 region has 14 residues. Germline loops: CDR1 SGHRS, CDR2 YFSETQ. J lost 5 bases, V lost 4 bases, and 9 bases had no gene match. CDR3 loop: CASSEGGSPNEQYV. As DNA, the CDR3 is TGCGCCAGCAGCGAGGGCGGGAGTCCGAACGAGCAGTACGTC.

The chain has TRBV3-1 and TRBJ2-3, with 12 positions matching TRBD2. Trimming cost V 3 bases and J 2 bases; bases outside gene matches: 6. This CDR3 region has 17 residues. Germline V CDR1 and CDR2: LGHDT, YNNKEL (reference sequence). The CDR3, as DNA: TGTGCCAGCAGCCATCCGGGACTAGCGGGCTTCACAGATACGCAGTATTTT. Translating gives CASSHPGLAGFTDTQYF.

This clonotype appeared a few times. J is TRBJ2-2 and V is TRBV5-4; 10 bases match TRBD1. The CDR3 totals 15 residues. J was trimmed by 5 bases and V by 3 bases; bases with no gene match: 4. Germline-derived CDR1 and CDR2 are SGHNT and YYREEE (reference sequence). CDR3: CASSSGTGATGELFF. The CDR3 nucleotides read TGTGCCAGCAGCTCCGGGACAGGGGCGACCGGGGAGCTGTTTTTT.

This clonotype was seen repeatedly, ten times or more. The J gene is TRBJ2-2, the V gene TRBV18; D gene ambiguous. Germline V CDR1 and CDR2: KGHSH, LQKENI. CDR3 length equals 11 residues. V lost 8 bases and J 5 bases, leaving 6 bases between the germline ends. The CDR3 DNA is TGTGCCAGCAGCCCGACCGGGGAGCTGTTTTTT. It codes for CASSPTGELFF.

This clonotype was seen a few times. The chain has TRBV29-1 and TRBJ2-1; 7 positions agree with TRBD2. Trimming cost V 5 bases and J 0 bases; bases outside gene matches: 10. Germline V CDR1 and CDR2: SQVTM, ANQGSEA. CDR3 length: 16 residues. The CDR3 nucleotides are TGCAGCGTTCTAGAGAGCGGGGTTAGCTCCTACAATGAGCAGTTCTTC. Residues: CSVLESGVSSYNEQFF.

This clonotype was observed many times. This rearrangement joins TRBV3-1 to TRBJ2-7, with D perhaps TRBD2 (6 bases). The germline V gene has CDR1 LGHDT and CDR2 YNNKEL (reference sequence). Trimming stripped 2 bases from V and 3 bases from J, with 11 bases between. The CDR3 covers 14 residues. CDR3 sequence: CASSQPDYGYEQYF. The CDR3 bases are TGTGCCAGCAGCCAACCGGACTATGGCTACGAGCAGTACTTC.